Here is one TCR beta chain with its context. This entry is derived from a study of blood T cell repertoires in COVID-19. This CDR3 spans 16 amino acids. With V trimmed by 4 bases and J by 3 bases, 12 bases remained unmatched. In the original analysis: Reference gene primer amplification gave nucleated cell count estimates. The method was immunoSEQ multiplex PCR; TCRdb's version includes in-frame clones alone and lacks a portion of them. D and trimming come from the DNA, and the V and J calls and clone size come from that table. The sample has over 150,000 clones; around nine tenths are singletons. The sequence was collected from a woman of 80 years or more with COVID-19, enrolled during active disease. The chain recombines TRBV23-1 with TRBJ2-7; 7 bases map to TRBD1. TRBV23-1 is given ORF status, its function remaining uncertain. Sequenced material: peripheral blood. CDR3 nucleotide sequence: TGCGCCAGCAGTCGAGAGTTCGGGACAGAGCTCTACGAGCAGTACTTC. It codes for CASSREFGTELYEQYF.